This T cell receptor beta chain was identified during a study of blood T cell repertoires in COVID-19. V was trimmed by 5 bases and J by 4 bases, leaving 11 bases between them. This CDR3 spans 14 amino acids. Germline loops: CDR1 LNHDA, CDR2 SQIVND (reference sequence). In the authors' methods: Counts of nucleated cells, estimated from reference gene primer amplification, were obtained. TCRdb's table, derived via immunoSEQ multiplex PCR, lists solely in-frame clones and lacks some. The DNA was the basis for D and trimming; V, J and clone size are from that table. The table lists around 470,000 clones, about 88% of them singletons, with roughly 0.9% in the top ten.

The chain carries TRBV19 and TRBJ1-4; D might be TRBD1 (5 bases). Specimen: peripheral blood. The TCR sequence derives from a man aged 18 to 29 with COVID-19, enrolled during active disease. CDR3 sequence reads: CASSFAGGNEKLFF. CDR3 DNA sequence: TGTGCCAGTAGTTTTGCCGGGGGTAATGAAAAACTGTTTTTT.